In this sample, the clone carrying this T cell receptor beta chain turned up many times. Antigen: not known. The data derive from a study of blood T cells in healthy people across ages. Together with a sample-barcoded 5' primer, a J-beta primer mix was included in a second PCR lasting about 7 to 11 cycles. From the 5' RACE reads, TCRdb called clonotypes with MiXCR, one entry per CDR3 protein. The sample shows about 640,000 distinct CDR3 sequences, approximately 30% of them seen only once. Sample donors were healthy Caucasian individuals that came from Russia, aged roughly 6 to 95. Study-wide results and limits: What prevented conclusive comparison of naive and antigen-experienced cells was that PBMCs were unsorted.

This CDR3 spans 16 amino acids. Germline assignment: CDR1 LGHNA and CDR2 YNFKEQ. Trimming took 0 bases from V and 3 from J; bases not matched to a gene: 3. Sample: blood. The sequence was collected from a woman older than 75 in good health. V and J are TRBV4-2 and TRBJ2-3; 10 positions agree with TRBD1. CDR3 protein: CASSQEDRGWTDTQYF. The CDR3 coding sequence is TGTGCCAGCAGCCAAGAGGACAGGGGGTGGACAGATACGCAGTATTTT.